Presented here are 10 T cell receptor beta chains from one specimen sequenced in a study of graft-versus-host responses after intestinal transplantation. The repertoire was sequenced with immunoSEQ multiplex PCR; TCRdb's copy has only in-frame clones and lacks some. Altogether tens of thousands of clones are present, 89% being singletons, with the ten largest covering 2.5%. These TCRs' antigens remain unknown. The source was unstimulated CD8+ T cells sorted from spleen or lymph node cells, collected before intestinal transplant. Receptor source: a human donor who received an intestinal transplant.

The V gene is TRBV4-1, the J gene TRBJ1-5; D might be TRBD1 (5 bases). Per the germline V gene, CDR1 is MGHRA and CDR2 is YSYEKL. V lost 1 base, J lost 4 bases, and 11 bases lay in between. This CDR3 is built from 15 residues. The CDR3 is CASSQGDSINQPQHF. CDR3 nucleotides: TGCGCCAGCAGCCAAGGCGACAGCATAAATCAGCCCCAGCATTTT.

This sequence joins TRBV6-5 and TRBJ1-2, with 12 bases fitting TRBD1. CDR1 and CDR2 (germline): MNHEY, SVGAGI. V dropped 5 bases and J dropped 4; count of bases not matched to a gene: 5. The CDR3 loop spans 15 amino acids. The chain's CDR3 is CASSSGGQGAYGYTF. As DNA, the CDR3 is TGTGCCAGCAGTAGCGGGGGACAGGGGGCCTATGGCTACACCTTC.

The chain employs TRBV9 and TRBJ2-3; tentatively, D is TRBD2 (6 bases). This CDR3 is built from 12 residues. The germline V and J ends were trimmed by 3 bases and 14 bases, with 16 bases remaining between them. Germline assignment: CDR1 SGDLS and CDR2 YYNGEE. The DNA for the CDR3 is TGTGCCAGCAGCGGCCGGGCGGGGTCCACGTATTTT. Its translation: CASSGRAGSTYF.

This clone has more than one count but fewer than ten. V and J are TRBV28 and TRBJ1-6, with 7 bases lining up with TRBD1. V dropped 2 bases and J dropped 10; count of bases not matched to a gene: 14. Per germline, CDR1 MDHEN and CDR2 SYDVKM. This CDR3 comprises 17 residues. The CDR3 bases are TGTGCCAGCAGTTTAGGTTGGTCCAGGGAGACAGGGTCACCCCTCCACTTT. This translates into CASSLGWSRETGSPLHF. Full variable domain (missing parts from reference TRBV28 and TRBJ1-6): DVKVTQSSRYLVKRTGEKVFLECVQDMDHENMFWYRQDPGLGLRLIYFSYDVKMKEKGDIPEGYSVSREKKERFSLILESASTNQTSMYLCASSLGWSRETGSPLHFGNGTRLTVT.

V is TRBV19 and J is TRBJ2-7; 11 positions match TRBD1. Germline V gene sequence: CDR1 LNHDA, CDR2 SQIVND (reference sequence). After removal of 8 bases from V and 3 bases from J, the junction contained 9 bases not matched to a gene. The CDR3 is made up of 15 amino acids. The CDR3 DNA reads TGTGCCAGTGGAGCCCGGGACAGGGGGATCTACGAGCAGTACTTC. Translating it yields CASGARDRGIYEQYF.

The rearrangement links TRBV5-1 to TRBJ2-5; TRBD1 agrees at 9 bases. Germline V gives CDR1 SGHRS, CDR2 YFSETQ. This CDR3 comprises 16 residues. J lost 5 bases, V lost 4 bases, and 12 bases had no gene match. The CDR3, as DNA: TGCGCCAGCAGCGTCGATTTACAGGGGGCAGGGGAGACCCAGTACTTC. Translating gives CASSVDLQGAGETQYF.

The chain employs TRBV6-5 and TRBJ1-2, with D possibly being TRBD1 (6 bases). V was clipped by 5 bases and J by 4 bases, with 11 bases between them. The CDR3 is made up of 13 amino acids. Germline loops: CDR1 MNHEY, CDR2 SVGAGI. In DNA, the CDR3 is TGTGCCAGCAGTACAGGGAGCCTCTATGGCTACACCTTC. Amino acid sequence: CASSTGSLYGYTF.

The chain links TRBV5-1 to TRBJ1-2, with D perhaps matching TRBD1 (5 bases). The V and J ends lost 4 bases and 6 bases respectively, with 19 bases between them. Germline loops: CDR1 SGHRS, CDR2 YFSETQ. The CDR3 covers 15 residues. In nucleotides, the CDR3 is TGCGCCAGCAGCCATGACCCCCTCAGGGATAATGGCTACACCTTC. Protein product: CASSHDPLRDNGYTF.

The CDR3 region is CASSKGSGVNTGELFF. In DNA form, the CDR3 reads TGTGCCAGCAGCAAAGGGAGCGGGGTTAACACCGGGGAGCTGTTTTTT. The gene calls are TRBV21-1 and TRBJ2-2; the listed D gene, TRBD2, was not tested against the DNA. TRBV21-1 is a pseudogene locus. The CDR3 has 16 residues.

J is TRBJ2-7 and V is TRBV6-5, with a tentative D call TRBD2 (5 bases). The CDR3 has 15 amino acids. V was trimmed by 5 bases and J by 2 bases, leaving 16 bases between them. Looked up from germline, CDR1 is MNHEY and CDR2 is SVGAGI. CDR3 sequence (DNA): TGTGCCAGCAGTCCCGGACCCCAGGAGGCCTACGAGCAGTACTTC. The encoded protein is CASSPGPQEAYEQYF.